A single sample gave rise to the 32 T cell receptor beta chains below, sequenced in a study of blood T cell repertoires in COVID-19 (TCRdb year 2020). The library came from the immunoSEQ multiplex PCR assay. What TCRdb holds here is the immuneACCESS table cut down to in-frame rearrangements. Part of the clones is not present; checked against another copy, under half of the missing clones reflect an unresolved V gene, and the others are unexplained. The sample table records more than 200,000 clones; 70% to 90% of these occur just once. Approximately 10% of the sample is in the top ten clones. The sequenced material came from PBMCs or T cells enriched from blood (not recorded which). Receptors were obtained from a man aged 25-45 years who had recovered from COVID-19.

The chain combines TRBV27 with TRBJ1-5; D possibly corresponds to TRBD1 (5 bases). CDR3 size: 15 residues. V was clipped by 6 bases and J by 3 bases, with 15 bases between them. Germline loops: CDR1 MNHEY, CDR2 SMNVEV (reference sequence). The CDR3 region has the DNA TGTGCCAGCAGGCCGGGGGGATCCATCAATCAGCCCCAGCATTTT. This codes for CASRPGGSINQPQHF.

A word on this clone: The same CDR3 is also encoded by other DNA sequences in this sample. The chain uses TRBV20-1 and TRBJ1-4; D not certain. This CDR3 comprises 11 residues. The V end lost 5 bases, the J end lost 5 bases, and 6 bases lay between the germline ends. In germline, CDR1 is DFQATT, CDR2 SNEGSKA (reference sequence). The CDR3 region is CSARRNEKLFF. CDR3 DNA sequence: TGCAGTGCTCGCAGAAATGAAAAACTGTTTTTT.

This clone was recorded a few times. The chain joins TRBV10-2 to TRBJ2-2; TRBD2 is a possible D gene (7 bases). V gave up 8 bases and J gave up 7 bases, with 17 bases separating them. CDR1 is WSHSY and CDR2 is SAAADI in the germline V gene. The CDR3 is made up of 14 amino acids. The DNA for the CDR3 is TGCGCCAGCTGTCCTAGCGGAGGGGGCGGGGAGCTGTTTTTT. It encodes CASCPSGGGGELFF.

This clone was observed many times. The CDR3 DNA reads TGCAGTGCTAGTGGGACAGGGGGGAACTATGGCTACACCTTC. Translated, it gives CSASGTGGNYGYTF. This chain joins TRBV20-1 and TRBJ1-2; 11 bases map to TRBD1. Trimming at V came to 3 bases and at J to 2 bases, leaving 2 bases not matched to a gene. The CDR3 has 14 amino acids. Germline values: CDR1 DFQATT, CDR2 SNEGSKA (reference sequence).

The gene calls are TRBV27 and TRBJ1-1; D gene unclear. The CDR3 runs to 16 residues. The V end lost 4 bases, the J end lost 3 bases, and 18 bases lay between the germline ends. Per germline, CDR1 MNHEY and CDR2 SMNVEV (reference sequence). The CDR3 spells CASSSGIPLSYTEAFF. DNA for the CDR3: TGTGCCAGCAGTTCCGGGATCCCACTTAGTTACACTGAAGCTTTCTTT.

V and J are TRBV2 and TRBJ1-6, with 8 bases identical to TRBD1. Trimming took 6 bases from V and 6 from J; bases not matched to a gene: 4. Germline values: CDR1 SNHLY, CDR2 FYNNEI. There are 14 residues in the CDR3. CDR3 loop: CASSSGQGNSPLHF. The CDR3 DNA sequence: TGTGCCAGCAGCAGCGGACAGGGTAATTCACCCCTCCACTTT.

This rearrangement joins TRBV4-2 to TRBJ2-1, with 9 bases aligning to TRBD2. V was clipped by 8 bases and J by 7 bases; unmatched bases: 9. Looked up from germline, CDR1 is LGHNA and CDR2 is YNFKEQ. This CDR3 has 14 residues. CDR3 DNA sequence: TGTGCCAGCGCTAGCGGGGAGGGCCAGAATGAGCAGTTCTTC. Its protein product is CASASGEGQNEQFF.

This clone was counted a few times. V is TRBV9 and J is TRBJ2-7, with 9 bases lining up with TRBD2. The length of the CDR3 is 16 residues. V lost 0 bases, J lost 4 bases, and 8 bases stayed unmatched. CDR1 and CDR2 (germline): SGDLS, YYNGEE. CDR3 in DNA: TGTGCCAGCAGCGTAGGAGCTAGCGGGAAGGTTTACGAGCAGTACTTC. It specifies CASSVGASGKVYEQYF.

This chain joins TRBV4-1 and TRBJ2-5; a weak D match, TRBD2 (6 bases). From germline, CDR1 is MGHRA and CDR2 YSYEKL. V was clipped by 3 bases and J by 9 bases, with 8 bases between them. The CDR3 runs 11 residues. CDR3 DNA sequence: TGCGCCAGCAGCCACTGGGGGGCCCAGTACTTC. It is translated as CASSHWGAQYF.

V gene TRBV5-1 combines with J gene TRBJ1-6; D ambiguous. CDR3 length equals 14 residues. Trimming stripped 0 bases from V and 10 bases from J, with 11 bases between. Germline lookup yields CDR1 SGHRS and CDR2 YFSETQ. The CDR3 DNA follows: TGCGCCAGCAGCTTGGGTCTCGGGATCTCACCCCTCCACTTT. This codes for CASSLGLGISPLHF.

V gene TRBV19 combines with J gene TRBJ1-2, with D unclear. The CDR3 extends over 15 amino acids. V shed 7 bases and J shed 0 bases, with 15 bases lying between them. Per germline, CDR1 LNHDA and CDR2 SQIVND (reference sequence). CDR3 amino acids: CASTPLRAANYGYTF. In nucleotides, the CDR3 is TGTGCCAGTACCCCCCTGAGGGCAGCTAACTATGGCTACACCTTC.

This chain joins TRBV5-8 and TRBJ1-2; 9 bases line up with TRBD1. With V trimmed by 5 bases and J by 3 bases, 11 bases remained unmatched. Per the germline V gene, CDR1 is SGHTS and CDR2 is YDEGEE. The CDR3 is 16 amino acids. CDR3 sequence (DNA): TGTGCCAGCAGGAACGAAACGGACAGGGGATACTATGGCTACACCTTC. Translating gives CASRNETDRGYYGYTF.

The rearrangement links TRBV14 to TRBJ2-2, with D possibly being TRBD1 (5 bases). Germline V CDR1 and CDR2: SGHDN, FVKESK. There are 16 residues in the CDR3. Trimming left V 4 bases short and J 1 base short, with 13 bases between. As DNA, the CDR3 is TGTGCCAGCAGCCTCACTTCAGGGTTGAACACCGGGGAGCTGTTTTTT. It yields the protein CASSLTSGLNTGELFF.

This sequence joins TRBV21-1 and TRBJ1-2. TRBV21-1 has pseudogene status. The CDR3 is made up of 10 amino acids. The CDR3 here is CASSKVISRF. In nucleotides, the CDR3 is TGTGCCAGCAGCAAGGTGATTTCGCGCTTC.

There are many counts of this clone. J is TRBJ1-5 and V is TRBV19; tentative D call: TRBD1 (5 bases). The CDR3 sequence is 16 residues long. CDR1 LNHDA and CDR2 SQIVND come from the germline V gene (reference sequence). The germline V and J ends were trimmed by 7 bases and 0 bases, with 16 bases remaining between them. The CDR3 loop reads CASTQQGRYSNQPQHF. The CDR3 DNA reads as TGTGCCAGTACCCAGCAGGGAAGATATAGCAATCAGCCCCAGCATTTT.

The chain couples TRBV20-1 to TRBJ2-7; 8 bases align to TRBD2. Trimming removed 3 bases from V and 3 bases from J; junction bases left unmatched: 13. The CDR3 runs to 16 residues. The germline CDR1 and CDR2 sequences are DFQATT and SNEGSKA (reference sequence). The CDR3 reads CSASTSGSGQIYEQYF. DNA of the CDR3: TGCAGTGCTAGTACCAGCGGGAGCGGTCAAATCTACGAGCAGTACTTC.

This clone has more than one count but fewer than ten. The chain uses TRBV7-9 and TRBJ2-2; 9 bases match TRBD2. The ends lost 2 bases at V and 4 bases at J; junction bases unmatched: 2. The CDR3 loop spans 15 amino acids. Germline V gives CDR1 SEHNR, CDR2 FQNEAQ (reference sequence). Written as DNA, the CDR3 is TGTGCCAGCAGCTTAACTAGCGGGTTCACCGGGGAGCTGTTTTTT. It specifies CASSLTSGFTGELFF.

This clone appeared once. Other DNA sequences in the sample encode the same CDR3. The chain links TRBV6-1 to TRBJ2-5, with TRBD2 as a possible D gene (5 bases). The CDR3 sequence is 14 residues long. Germline lookup yields CDR1 MNHNS and CDR2 SASEGT. V dropped 1 base and J dropped 3 bases, with 9 bases sitting between them. CDR3 loop: CASSEGTSKETQYF. CDR3 sequence (DNA): TGTGCCAGCAGTGAAGGGACTTCTAAAGAGACCCAGTACTTC.

The rearrangement joins TRBV7-3 to TRBJ1-1; D might be TRBD1 (6 bases). Trimming stripped 5 bases from V and 3 bases from J, with 10 bases between. This CDR3 is built from 13 residues. Germline CDR1 and CDR2: SGHTA and FQGTGA. The CDR3 sequence is CASSQGPHTEAFF. CDR3 nucleotides: TGTGCCAGCAGCCAGGGGCCCCACACTGAAGCTTTCTTT.

This chain connects TRBV7-9 to TRBJ2-1, with 7 bases that match TRBD2. The CDR3 extends over 12 amino acids. Germline trimming cut 11 bases from V and 4 bases from J; bases unmatched to any gene: 5. Germline lookup yields CDR1 SEHNR and CDR2 FQNEAQ (reference sequence). The CDR3 coding sequence is TGTGCCCGGGGGGACTATTACAATGAGCAGTTCTTC. It yields the protein CARGDYYNEQFF. The complete variable domain, with remaining parts taken from reference TRBV7-9 and TRBJ2-1, reads DTGVSQNPRHKITKRGQNVTFRCDPISEHNRLYWYRQTLGQGPEFLTYFQNEAQLEKSRLLSDRFSAERPKGSFSTLEIQRTEQGDSAMYLCARGDYYNEQFFGPGTRLTVL.

In this sample, this clone turned up once. V is TRBV27 and J is TRBJ1-5; TRBD1 matches 7 bases. After removal of 3 bases from V and 6 bases from J, the junction contained 5 bases not matched to a gene. The CDR3 consists of 14 residues. Germline V lookup: CDR1 MNHEY, CDR2 SMNVEV (reference sequence). DNA for the CDR3: TGTGCCAGCAGTTTTCAGGGGGTAACTCAGCCCCAGCATTTT. The encoded protein is CASSFQGVTQPQHF.

Comment on this clone: The sample holds other DNA sequences that translate to the same CDR3. The CDR3 protein is CASSAQGPNTGELFF. The CDR3 DNA is TGTGCCAGCAGTGCACAGGGACCGAACACCGGGGAGCTGTTTTTT. The chain recombines TRBV2 with TRBJ2-2; possibly TRBD1 for D (6 bases). Germline V gene sequence: CDR1 SNHLY, CDR2 FYNNEI. The V gene lost 4 bases and the J gene lost 0 bases, with 9 bases spanning the gap. The CDR3 is made up of 15 amino acids.

This rearrangement joins TRBV5-4 to TRBJ2-5; 12 positions agree with TRBD2. The CDR3 loop spans 17 amino acids. V shed 0 bases and J 4 bases; nucleotides not matched to a gene: 7. The germline gives CDR1 SGHNT, CDR2 YYREEE (reference sequence). CDR3 sequence reads: CASSLGPRTSGIETQYF. The CDR3, as DNA: TGTGCCAGCAGCTTGGGCCCTCGGACTAGCGGGATAGAGACCCAGTACTTC.

This chain joins TRBV2 and TRBJ1-4, with D unresolved. Germline CDR1 reads SNHLY; CDR2 reads FYNNEI. V shed 0 bases and J shed 0 bases, with 5 bases lying between them. The CDR3 covers 15 residues. The CDR3 coding sequence is TGTGCCAGCAGTGAAGCGCGTGCAACTAATGAAAAACTGTTTTTT. This translates into CASSEARATNEKLFF.

The V call is TRBV3-1 (or the pseudogene TRBV3-2), the J call TRBJ1-1; the match to TRBD1 covers 8 bases. From germline, CDR1 is LGHDT and CDR2 YNNKEL (reference sequence). The ends lost 4 bases at V and 4 bases at J; junction bases unmatched: 11. This CDR3 region has 16 residues. In DNA form, the CDR3 reads TGTGCCAGCAGCCCGGACAGGGTGGTCGGGACCACTGAAGCTTTCTTT. Its translation: CASSPDRVVGTTEAFF.

The J gene is TRBJ2-1, the V gene TRBV9, with TRBD2 identical over 7 bases. Germline CDR1 reads SGDLS; CDR2 reads YYNGEE. The CDR3 is made up of 17 amino acids. V lost 3 bases, J lost 1 base, and 10 bases stayed unmatched. As DNA, the CDR3 is TGTGCCAGCAGCGCCACAACTAGCGCAATTTCCTACAATGAGCAGTTCTTC. Encoded protein: CASSATTSAISYNEQFF.

A single count supports this clone. This chain links TRBV3-1 (or the pseudogene TRBV3-2) with TRBJ2-1; 8 bases are shared with TRBD2. This CDR3 region has 15 residues. Germline values: CDR1 LGHDT, CDR2 YNNKEL (reference sequence). Unmatched junction bases numbered 6, after V lost 1 base and J lost 7 bases. The CDR3 sequence: CASSQVSGLGNEQFF. DNA of the CDR3: TGTGCCAGCAGCCAAGTTTCGGGACTAGGGAATGAGCAGTTCTTC.

The rearrangement joins TRBV7-8 to TRBJ2-7; TRBD1 might be the D (5 bases). This CDR3 has 14 residues. V lost 1 base, J lost 6 bases, and 13 bases lay in between. Germline V gene lookup returns CDR1 SGHVS and CDR2 FQNEAQ. The CDR3 DNA follows: TGTGCCAGCAGCTTAGATGACAGCTTCTCCGAGCAGTACTTC. Translation: CASSLDDSFSEQYF. Drawing the rest from reference TRBV7-8 and TRBJ2-7, the complete variable domain is GAGVSQSPRYKVAKRGQDVALRCDPISGHVSLFWYQQALGQGPEFLTYFQNEAQLDKSGLPSDRFFAERPEGSVSTLKIQRTQQEDSAVYLCASSLDDSFSEQYFGPGTRLTVT.

The J gene is TRBJ1-1, the V gene TRBV11-3, with 9 bases identical to TRBD1. V trimming: 5 bases; J trimming: 5 bases; junction bases outside the gene matches: 6. This CDR3 has 14 residues. Germline assignment: CDR1 SGHNT and CDR2 YENEEA. The CDR3 reads CASSKDRGGTEAFF. The CDR3 nucleotides are TGTGCCAGCAGCAAGGACAGGGGTGGTACTGAAGCTTTCTTT. Together with reference TRBV11-3 and TRBJ1-1, the CDR3 gives the full variable domain: EAGVVQSPRYKIIEKKQPVAFWCNPISGHNTLYWYLQNLGQGPELLIRYENEEAVDDSQLPKDRFSAERLKGVDSTLKIQPAELGDSAVYLCASSKDRGGTEAFFGQGTRLTVV.

The chain joins TRBV7-8 to TRBJ1-2; 8 bases fit TRBD1. The germline CDR1 and CDR2 sequences are SGHVS and FQNEAQ. The CDR3 consists of 14 residues. Losses at the gene ends were 6 bases for V and 0 bases for J; bases not matched to a gene: 3. CDR3 sequence (DNA): TGTGCCAGCAGATCAGGGGGCTCTAACTATGGCTACACCTTC. This sequence encodes CASRSGGSNYGYTF.

This clone was seen only once. This chain uses TRBV30 with TRBJ2-7; 8 bases are shared with TRBD2. With 1 base clipped from V and 5 bases from J, the junction kept 4 bases outside the gene matches. This CDR3 spans 13 amino acids. CDR1 and CDR2 (germline): GTSNPN, SVGIG (reference sequence). The CDR3 reads CAWSAGGVDEQYF. DNA of the CDR3: TGTGCCTGGAGTGCCGGGGGGGTGGACGAGCAGTACTTC.

The V call is TRBV28, the J call TRBJ2-7; 9 positions agree with TRBD1. The trim removed 3 bases at V and 2 bases at J, leaving 11 bases unmatched. CDR3 length equals 17 residues. Germline V gene data show CDR1 as MDHEN and CDR2 as SYDVKM. CDR3 DNA sequence: TGTGCCAGCAGTTTCGGACAGGGGTATTCACGCCCCTACGAGCAGTACTTC. Translation: CASSFGQGYSRPYEQYF. Full variable domain (rest looked up from reference TRBV28 and TRBJ2-7): DVKVTQSSRYLVKRTGEKVFLECVQDMDHENMFWYRQDPGLGLRLIYFSYDVKMKEKGDIPEGYSVSREKKERFSLILESASTNQTSMYLCASSFGQGYSRPYEQYFGPGTRLTVT.